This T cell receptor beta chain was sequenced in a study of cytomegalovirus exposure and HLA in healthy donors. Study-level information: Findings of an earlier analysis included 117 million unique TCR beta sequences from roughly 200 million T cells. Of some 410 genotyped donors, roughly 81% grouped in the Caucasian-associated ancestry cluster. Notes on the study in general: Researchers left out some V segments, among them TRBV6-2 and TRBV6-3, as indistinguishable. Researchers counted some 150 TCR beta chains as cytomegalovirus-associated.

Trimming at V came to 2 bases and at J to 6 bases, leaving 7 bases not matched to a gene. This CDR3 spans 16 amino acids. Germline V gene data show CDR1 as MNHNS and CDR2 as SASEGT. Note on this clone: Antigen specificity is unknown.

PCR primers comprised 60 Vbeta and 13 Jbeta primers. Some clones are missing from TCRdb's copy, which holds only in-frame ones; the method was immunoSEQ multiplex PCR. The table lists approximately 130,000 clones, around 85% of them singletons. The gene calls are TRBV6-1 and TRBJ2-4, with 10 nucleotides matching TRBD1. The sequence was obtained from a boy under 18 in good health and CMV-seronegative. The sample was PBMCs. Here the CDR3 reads CASSETTGGAGNIQYF. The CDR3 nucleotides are TGTGCCAGCAGTGAAACGACAGGGGGCGCGGGAAACATTCAGTACTTC.